These 8 T cell receptor beta chains originate from one sample sequenced in a study of cytomegalovirus exposure and HLA in healthy donors. Both 60 Vbeta primers and 13 Jbeta primers went into the PCR. Sequencing used immunoSEQ multiplex PCR; TCRdb keeps in-frame clones, though not all of them. The table has 120,000 to 150,000 clones, roughly 79% seen once. Sequencing was done on a sample of PBMCs. The receptors were sampled from a man between 18 and 29 years old in good health and CMV-seronegative.

Concerning this clone itself: Within the sample, other DNA sequences also encode this same CDR3. The chain joins TRBV7-2 to TRBJ2-7, with 8 nucleotides matching TRBD2. J lost 6 bases, V lost 1 base, and 5 bases had no gene match. CDR3 length equals 14 residues. Germline V gene lookup returns CDR1 SGHTA and CDR2 FQGNSA. As DNA, the CDR3 is TGTGCCAGCAGCTTAGTAGCTAGCGGGTCCGAGCAGTACTTC. This translates into CASSLVASGSEQYF.

The rearrangement links TRBV2 to TRBJ1-2; D is ambiguous. Deletions cut 3 bases from V and 3 bases from J, with 5 bases between. CDR3 length: 12 amino acids. Germline V CDR1 and CDR2: SNHLY, FYNNEI. The CDR3 loop is CASSDGDYGYTF. The CDR3 region has the DNA TGTGCCAGCAGTGACGGGGACTATGGCTACACCTTC.

V and J are TRBV30 and TRBJ1-6; D is unresolved. CDR1 is GTSNPN and CDR2 is SVGIG in the germline V gene (reference sequence). Trimming left V 1 base short and J 10 bases short, with 11 bases between. The CDR3 covers 13 residues. The CDR3 sequence: CAWSASLSSPLHF. CDR3 in DNA: TGTGCCTGGAGTGCCTCCTTGAGCTCACCCCTCCACTTT.

The rearrangement uses TRBV29-1 and TRBJ1-5; 7 bases fit TRBD1. V was pared by 6 bases and J by 6 bases, with 11 bases of the junction left unmatched. Germline V gives CDR1 SQVTM, CDR2 ANQGSEA. This CDR3 contains 14 residues. CDR3 DNA sequence: TGCAGCGTCTCCATGTACAGGGGCGGTCAGCCCCAGCATTTT. Residues: CSVSMYRGGQPQHF.

The CDR3 nucleotides read TGCAGCGTTGGACAGGGTGTATCTGGAAACACCATATATTTT. It codes for CSVGQGVSGNTIYF. The chain recombines TRBV29-1 with TRBJ1-3; TRBD1 agrees at 7 bases. This CDR3 is built from 14 residues. V was clipped by 4 bases and J by 1 base; unmatched bases: 4. Germline V gene sequence: CDR1 SQVTM, CDR2 ANQGSEA.

The rearrangement joins TRBV10-2 to TRBJ2-3; D gene uncertain. Trimming pared 6 bases from V and 2 bases from J, leaving 12 bases between. The CDR3 contains 14 residues. Germline V gene sequence: CDR1 WSHSY, CDR2 SAAADI. The CDR3 DNA follows: TGCGCCAGCAGGAAGCCCTCCCCCACAGATACGCAGTATTTT. Amino acids: CASRKPSPTDTQYF.

CDR3 sequence reads: CAWFPRFPLTVRGYTF. CDR3 nucleotide sequence: TGTGCCTGGTTCCCTCGGTTCCCGTTGACAGTCCGTGGCTACACCTTC. This chain uses TRBV30 with TRBJ1-2; the D gene is possibly TRBD1 (5 bases). Germline CDR1 reads GTSNPN; CDR2 reads SVGIG (reference sequence). This CDR3 contains 16 residues. V was pared by 5 bases and J by 7 bases, with 26 bases between.

There are a few counts of this clone. The V gene is TRBV2, the J gene TRBJ1-6; 7 nucleotides agree with TRBD1. The junction had 6 bases not matched to a gene; V was cut back by 7 bases and J by 9 bases. Germline CDR1 SNHLY, CDR2 FYNNEI. The CDR3 extends over 13 amino acids. Here the CDR3 reads CASTRDSSSPLHF. The CDR3 DNA is TGTGCCAGCACCAGGGACAGCAGTTCACCCCTCCACTTT.